The next 9 T cell receptor beta chains were all read from a single sample in a study of cytomegalovirus exposure and HLA in healthy donors. Both 60 Vbeta primers and 13 Jbeta primers went into the PCR. Measured with immunoSEQ multiplex PCR; TCRdb has only the in-frame clones, and not every one. The table includes 140,000 or so clones, roughly 88% detected once. Sequencing was performed on PBMCs. The receptor set was obtained from a woman between 35 and 50 years old in good health and CMV-seronegative.

The chain combines TRBV5-1 with TRBJ1-2, with TRBD1 identical over 8 bases. Germline CDR1 and CDR2: SGHRS and YFSETQ. V lost 0 bases, J lost 4 bases, and 5 bases stayed unmatched. The CDR3 has 15 amino acids. This CDR3 reads CASSLGGQGGYGYTF. The CDR3 nucleotides read TGCGCCAGCAGCTTGGGTGGACAGGGTGGCTATGGCTACACCTTC.

This rearrangement joins TRBV7-8 to TRBJ1-1; D may be TRBD1 (5 bases). CDR3 size: 14 residues. The germline V gene has CDR1 SGHVS and CDR2 FQNEAQ. Trimming removed 1 base at V and 4 bases at J, with 10 bases between. The CDR3 DNA sequence: TGTGCCAGCAGCTTAGTCGGGGGATTCACTGAAGCTTTCTTT. Translating it yields CASSLVGGFTEAFF.

V is TRBV15 and J is TRBJ1-5; 7 bases are a match to TRBD1. V dropped 0 bases and J dropped 7; count of bases not matched to a gene: 6. CDR1 LNHNV and CDR2 YYDKDF come from the germline V gene (reference sequence). The CDR3 totals 15 residues. CDR3: CATSRDSGGGQPQHF. DNA for the CDR3: TGTGCCACCAGCAGAGATTCAGGGGGTGGACAGCCCCAGCATTTT.

The V and J genes are TRBV7-2 and TRBJ2-1, with 8 bases aligning to TRBD2. The germline V gene encodes CDR1 SGHTA and CDR2 FQGNSA. The CDR3 sequence is 16 residues long. V shed 5 bases, J shed 6 bases, and the junction held 12 bases outside the gene matches. In DNA, the CDR3 is TGTGCCAGCAGCCTTACTTTATGGACTAGCCGCAATGAGCAGTTCTTC. This gives the protein CASSLTLWTSRNEQFF.

Written as DNA, the CDR3 is TGTGCCAGCAGCAACAGGGACAGATACAATGAGCAGTTCTTC. Protein product: CASSNRDRYNEQFF. The chain links TRBV7-9 to TRBJ2-1; 7 bases are a match to TRBD1. Per germline, CDR1 SEHNR and CDR2 FQNEAQ (reference sequence). The CDR3 has 14 amino acids. V trimming: 5 bases; J trimming: 4 bases; junction bases outside the gene matches: 5.

This sequence joins TRBV11-3 and TRBJ2-1; 8 bases fit TRBD2. The V and J ends lost 1 base and 2 bases, in that order; junction bases with no gene match: 1. Germline V gene lookup returns CDR1 SGHNT and CDR2 YENEEA. The CDR3 has 15 residues. The CDR3 here is CASSLAGGPYNEQFF. CDR3 nucleotides: TGTGCCAGCAGCTTAGCGGGAGGGCCCTACAATGAGCAGTTCTTC.

The chain couples TRBV6-5 to TRBJ2-1, with 7 bases that match TRBD1. Per germline, CDR1 MNHEY and CDR2 SVGAGI. The CDR3 totals 15 residues. V trimming: 3 bases; J trimming: 8 bases; junction bases outside the gene matches: 10. The CDR3: CASSYADRADYEQFF. The CDR3 region has the DNA TGTGCCAGCAGTTATGCCGACAGGGCCGACTATGAGCAGTTCTTC.

This rearrangement joins TRBV7-2 to TRBJ2-1; TRBD2 is a possible D gene (5 bases). Germline CDR1 is SGHTA and CDR2 is FQGNSA. V was clipped by 5 bases and J by 8 bases, with 19 bases between them. The CDR3 totals 15 residues. In DNA, the CDR3 is TGTGCCAGCAGCCCCCGCCGGCTAGCTTGGTATGAGCAGTTCTTC. Translation: CASSPRRLAWYEQFF.

The chain combines TRBV5-1 with TRBJ2-2, with D maybe TRBD2 (6 bases). Trimming removed 4 bases from V and 4 bases from J, with 14 bases in between. CDR1 is SGHRS, CDR2 YFSETQ, per germline. This CDR3 contains 15 residues. Here the CDR3 DNA reads TGCGCCAGCAGCGACCTTAGCGGTAGCACCGGGGAGCTGTTTTTT. Amino acid sequence: CASSDLSGSTGELFF.